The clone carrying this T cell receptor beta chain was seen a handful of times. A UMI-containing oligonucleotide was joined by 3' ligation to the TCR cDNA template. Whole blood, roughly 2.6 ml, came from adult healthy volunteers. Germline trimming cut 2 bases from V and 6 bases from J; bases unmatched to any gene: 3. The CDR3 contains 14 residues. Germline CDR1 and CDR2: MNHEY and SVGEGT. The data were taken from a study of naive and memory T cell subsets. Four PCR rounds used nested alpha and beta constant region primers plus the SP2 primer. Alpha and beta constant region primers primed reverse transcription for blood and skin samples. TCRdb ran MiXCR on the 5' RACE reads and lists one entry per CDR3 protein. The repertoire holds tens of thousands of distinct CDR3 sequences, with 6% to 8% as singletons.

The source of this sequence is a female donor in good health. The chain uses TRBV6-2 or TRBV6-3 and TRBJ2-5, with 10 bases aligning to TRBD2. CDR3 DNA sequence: TGTGCCAGCAGTTACCGGACTAGCGGCCAGACCCAGTACTTC. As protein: CASSYRTSGQTQYF.